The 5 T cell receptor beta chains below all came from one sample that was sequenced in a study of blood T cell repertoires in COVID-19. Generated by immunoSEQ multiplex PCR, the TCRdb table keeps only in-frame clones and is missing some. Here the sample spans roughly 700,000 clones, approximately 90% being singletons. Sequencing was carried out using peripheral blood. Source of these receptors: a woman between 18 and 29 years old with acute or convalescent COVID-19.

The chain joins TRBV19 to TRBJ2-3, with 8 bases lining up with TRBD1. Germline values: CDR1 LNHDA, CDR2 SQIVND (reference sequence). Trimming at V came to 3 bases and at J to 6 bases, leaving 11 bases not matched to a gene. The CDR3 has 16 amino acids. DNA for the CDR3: TGTGCCAGTAGTATTAATGACAGGGGAAATTTGGATACGCAGTATTTT. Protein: CASSINDRGNLDTQYF.

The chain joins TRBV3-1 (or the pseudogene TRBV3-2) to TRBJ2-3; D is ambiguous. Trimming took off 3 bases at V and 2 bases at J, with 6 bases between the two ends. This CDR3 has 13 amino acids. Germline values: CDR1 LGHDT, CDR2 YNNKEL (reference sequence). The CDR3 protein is CASSHLSTDTQYF. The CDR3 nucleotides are TGTGCCAGCAGCCACCTATCCACAGATACGCAGTATTTT.

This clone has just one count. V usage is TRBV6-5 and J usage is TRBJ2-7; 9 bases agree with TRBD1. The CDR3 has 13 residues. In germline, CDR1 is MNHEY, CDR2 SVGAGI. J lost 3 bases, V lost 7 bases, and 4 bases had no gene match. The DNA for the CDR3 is TGTGCCAGCAAGGACAGGGGATTCTACGAGCAGTACTTC. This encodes CASKDRGFYEQYF.

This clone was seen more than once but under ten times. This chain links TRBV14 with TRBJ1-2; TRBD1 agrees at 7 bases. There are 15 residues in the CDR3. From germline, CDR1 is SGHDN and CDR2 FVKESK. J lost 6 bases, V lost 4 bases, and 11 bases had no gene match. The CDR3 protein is CASSPHQGVGNGYTF. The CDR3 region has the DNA TGTGCCAGCAGCCCTCACCAGGGGGTTGGCAATGGCTACACCTTC.

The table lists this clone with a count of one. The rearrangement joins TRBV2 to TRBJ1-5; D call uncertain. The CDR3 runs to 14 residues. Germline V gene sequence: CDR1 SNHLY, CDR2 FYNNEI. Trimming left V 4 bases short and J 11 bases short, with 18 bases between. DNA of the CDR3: TGTGCCAGCAGTGCAATCAGGTCCATTGAGACCCAGCATTTT. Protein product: CASSAIRSIETQHF.